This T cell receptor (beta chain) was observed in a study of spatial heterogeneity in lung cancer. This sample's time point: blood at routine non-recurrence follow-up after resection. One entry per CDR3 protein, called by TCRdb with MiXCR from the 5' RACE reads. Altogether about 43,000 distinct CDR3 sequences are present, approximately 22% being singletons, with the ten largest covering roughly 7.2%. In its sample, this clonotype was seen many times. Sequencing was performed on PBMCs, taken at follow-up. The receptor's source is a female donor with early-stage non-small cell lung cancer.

DNA for the CDR3: TGTGCCAGCAGCATCACCGCTAGATACGGCGAGCAGTACTTC. It translates to CASSITARYGEQYF. The chain employs TRBV7-3 and TRBJ2-7; no clear D gene. CDR3 length: 14 amino acids. Germline V gene sequence: CDR1 SGHTA, CDR2 FQGTGA. Deletions cut 5 bases from V and 6 bases from J, with 17 bases between.